This T cell receptor (beta chain) was sequenced in a study of STAT5B mutations in CD4+ large granular lymphocyte leukemia. Study-level findings and limits: Patient CD4-sorted repertoires stayed more clonal than healthy ones after leukemic-clone removal.

Note on this clone: What it binds is not known.

V was clipped by 5 bases and J by 0 bases, with 9 bases between them. The CDR3 runs 14 residues. Germline CDR1 is SGHTA and CDR2 is FQGNSA. The data were produced by immunoSEQ multiplex PCR, yet TCRdb's version contains in-frame clones alone and is incomplete. The table shows about 30,000 clones, with more than 75% occurring only once. Sequenced material: CD4+ T cells from blood buffy coats. The TCR comes from a human donor in good health. V usage is TRBV7-2 and J usage is TRBJ2-3; D gene ambiguous. CDR3 DNA: TGTGCCAGCAGCGTCGGCGGAAGCACAGATACGCAGTATTTT. Protein sequence: CASSVGGSTDTQYF.